Sequencing of this TCR beta chain was carried out in a study of blood T cell repertoires in COVID-19. Original data processing: Scientists estimated how many nucleated cells there were by amplifying reference gene primers. Profiled with immunoSEQ multiplex PCR; TCRdb holds only in-frame clones, not every one. V, J and clone size derive from that table, while D and trimming were established from the DNA sequence. The sample lists roughly 400,000 clones; roughly 91% were seen once. Germline CDR1 is LNHDA and CDR2 is SQIVND (reference sequence). CDR3 length: 14 amino acids. V shed 3 bases and J shed 3 bases, with 11 bases lying between them. Recovered participants had two consecutive negative NP/OP PCR tests, healthcare professional clearance, or symptom resolution.

This sequence originates from a man in his late teens or twenties who had recovered from COVID-19. V gene TRBV19 combines with J gene TRBJ1-1; weak D call: TRBD1 (6 bases). The specimen sequenced was PBMCs or T cells enriched from blood (not recorded which). This CDR3 is CASSMTGGDTEAFF. As DNA, the CDR3 is TGTGCCAGTAGTATGACAGGTGGCGACACTGAAGCTTTCTTT.